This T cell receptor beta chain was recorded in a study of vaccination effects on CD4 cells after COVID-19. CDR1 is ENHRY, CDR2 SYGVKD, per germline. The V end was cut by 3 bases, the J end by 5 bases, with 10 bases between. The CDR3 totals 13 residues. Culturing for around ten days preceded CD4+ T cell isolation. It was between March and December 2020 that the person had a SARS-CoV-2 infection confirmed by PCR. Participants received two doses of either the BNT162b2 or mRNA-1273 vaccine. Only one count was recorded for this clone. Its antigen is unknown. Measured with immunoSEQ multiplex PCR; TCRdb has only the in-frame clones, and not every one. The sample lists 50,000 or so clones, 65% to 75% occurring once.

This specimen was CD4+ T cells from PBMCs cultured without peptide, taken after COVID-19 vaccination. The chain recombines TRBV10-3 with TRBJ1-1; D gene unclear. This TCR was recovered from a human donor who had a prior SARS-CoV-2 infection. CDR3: CAISDEGGTEAFF. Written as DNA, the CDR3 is TGTGCCATCAGTGATGAAGGAGGAACTGAAGCTTTCTTT.